Sequencing of this TCR beta chain was carried out in a study of siplizumab effects on memory and regulatory T cells. After removal of 5 bases from V and 5 bases from J, the junction contained 9 bases not matched to a gene. Germline values: CDR1 LNHDA, CDR2 SQIVND (reference sequence). There are 15 residues in the CDR3. This clone was seen just once. Its specificity is unknown. Whole-study results and caveats: Confirmation was lacking for the suppressive function of proliferating Tregs derived from siplizumab cultures. Major contributors to the alloresponse seemed to be naive T cells, which also appeared more diverse than memory cells. Siplizumab significantly reduced alloreactive sequences traceable to unstimulated CD4+ memory cells.

Assay used: immunoSEQ multiplex PCR; TCRdb lists only in-frame clones, some missing. The data contain 100,000 to 110,000 clones, 85% to 95% of them singletons. The chain combines TRBV19 with TRBJ2-5; 9 bases match TRBD2. Source material: non-Treg CD4+ T cells sorted from blood. The origin of this receptor is a human donor in good health. CDR3 sequence reads: CASSALAGAPETQYF. In DNA form, the CDR3 reads TGTGCCAGTAGTGCATTAGCGGGAGCCCCGGAGACCCAGTACTTC.